This T cell receptor beta chain was recorded in a study of blood T cell repertoires in COVID-19. In the study overall: PBMCs, B-cell-depleted T cells, or T cells provided the cDNA or gDNA that made up the material.

A word on this clone: The same CDR3 is also encoded by other DNA sequences in this sample.

Trimming removed 2 bases at V and 1 base at J, with 8 bases between. The germline gives CDR1 MNHEY, CDR2 SMNVEV (reference sequence). The CDR3 runs 14 residues. The data were produced by immunoSEQ multiplex PCR, yet TCRdb's version contains in-frame clones alone and is incomplete. The sample carries 410,000 or so clones, 75% to 90% recorded once. This chain uses TRBV27 with TRBJ1-1, with D possibly TRBD1 on 5 matching bases. Input material: peripheral blood. The source is a middle-aged woman with COVID-19, enrolled during active disease. CDR3 DNA: TGTGCCAGCAGTTTAGTGCAGGGGAACACTGAAGCTTTCTTT. Protein product: CASSLVQGNTEAFF.